Following are 14 T cell receptor beta chains from one sample sequenced in a study of shared clonotypes between healthy human individuals. The assay was immunoSEQ multiplex PCR, and TCRdb's table has in-frame clones only and misses some. The profile shows approximately 640,000 clones, about 90% of them singletons. The sample was memory CD8+ T cells from PBMCs. Specified subset: CD45RO+ cells pooled with CCR7-negative TemRA cells. Receptor source: a man aged 18 to 30 in good health. Some clones in this sample may be carry-over from other donors' samples.

V and J are TRBV28 and TRBJ1-2; 10 nucleotides align to TRBD1. With V trimmed by 5 bases and J by 3 bases, 9 bases remained unmatched. This CDR3 contains 16 residues. CDR1 is MDHEN and CDR2 is SYDVKM in the germline V gene. The CDR3 is CASSHLDRGQYYGYTF. For the CDR3, the DNA is TGTGCCAGCAGTCACCTCGACAGGGGGCAGTACTATGGCTACACCTTC.

The rearrangement uses TRBV7-9 and TRBJ2-1; no clear D. The V end lost 1 base, the J end lost 10 bases, and 11 bases lay between the germline ends. Germline assignment: CDR1 SEHNR and CDR2 FQNEAQ (reference sequence). The length of the CDR3 is 13 residues. As DNA, the CDR3 is TGTGCCAGCAGCTTAGTACTGGTTAAAGAGCAGTTCTTC. Translating it yields CASSLVLVKEQFF. The full variable domain, completed using reference TRBV7-9 and TRBJ2-1, is DTGVSQNPRHKITKRGQNVTFRCDPISEHNRLYWYRQTLGQGPEFLTYFQNEAQLEKSRLLSDRFSAERPKGSFSTLEIQRTEQGDSAMYLCASSLVLVKEQFFGPGTRLTVL.

In nucleotides, the CDR3 is TGTGCCAGCAGCTTATTGGGCGGGCTGGACGCGGCTGAGCAGTTCTTC. Translated: CASSLLGGLDAAEQFF. J is TRBJ2-1 and V is TRBV13; the D gene is possibly TRBD2 (5 bases). Trimming took off 2 bases at V and 9 bases at J, with 20 bases between the two ends. CDR1 is PRHDT and CDR2 is FYEKMQ in the germline V gene (reference sequence). The CDR3 has 16 residues.

The chain links TRBV6-5 to TRBJ2-1, with 8 bases that match TRBD2. The CDR3 extends over 14 amino acids. V was pared by 10 bases and J by 4 bases, with 9 bases of the junction left unmatched. CDR1 is MNHEY, CDR2 SVGAGI, per germline. Written as DNA, the CDR3 is TGTGCCACCTCGACGGGAGGGATTTACAATGAGCAGTTCTTC. Protein sequence: CATSTGGIYNEQFF.

This clone occurred once. The chain joins TRBV9 to TRBJ2-5; D is tentatively TRBD1 or TRBD2 (6 bases each). Germline V gene data show CDR1 as SGDLS and CDR2 as YYNGEE. The CDR3 covers 16 residues. Trimming took 0 bases from V and 1 from J, leaving 13 bases between them. The CDR3 here is CASSVEGGAGQETQYF. The CDR3 DNA reads TGTGCCAGCAGCGTAGAGGGGGGTGCGGGCCAAGAGACCCAGTACTTC.

This chain links TRBV7-9 with TRBJ2-1, with D uncertain. Germline V gene lookup returns CDR1 SEHNR and CDR2 FQNEAQ (reference sequence). The CDR3 spans 12 residues. With 5 bases removed from V and 5 bases from J, the gap between germline ends came to 7 bases. CDR3 in DNA: TGTGCCAGCAGCCATTTACACAATGAGCAGTTCTTC. Residues: CASSHLHNEQFF.

This chain joins TRBV6-1 and TRBJ2-3, with 10 bases identical to TRBD2. Germline values: CDR1 MNHNS, CDR2 SASEGT. The CDR3 has 20 amino acids. V lost 3 bases to trimming and J lost 0 bases; unmatched junction nucleotides: 15. Here the CDR3 DNA reads TGTGCCAGCAGTGACGAAAACGGGAGACTAGCGGGCCGCAGCACAGATACGCAGTATTTT. It translates to CASSDENGRLAGRSTDTQYF.

The chain carries TRBV2 and TRBJ1-4, with 8 bases aligning to TRBD1. V trimming: 7 bases; J trimming: 4 bases; junction bases outside the gene matches: 14. The CDR3 extends over 17 amino acids. Per the germline V gene, CDR1 is SNHLY and CDR2 is FYNNEI. The CDR3 reads CASIQEDRAGVNEKLFF. CDR3 DNA: TGTGCCAGCATTCAAGAGGACAGGGCAGGGGTTAATGAAAAACTGTTTTTT. The full variable domain, with the rest looked up from reference TRBV2 and TRBJ1-4, is EPEVTQTPSHQVTQMGQEVILRCVPISNHLYFYWYRQILGQKVEFLVSFYNNEISEKSEIFDDQFSVERPDGSNFTLKIRSTKLEDSAMYFCASIQEDRAGVNEKLFFGSGTQLSVL.

For this clone: Other DNA sequences in this sample translate to the same CDR3. J is TRBJ1-2 and V is TRBV6-5, with D uncertain. V was cut by 0 bases and J by 6 bases, with 8 bases left in between. The CDR3 spans 13 residues. Germline values: CDR1 MNHEY, CDR2 SVGAGI. The CDR3: CASSYSRGDGYTF. The DNA of the CDR3 is TGTGCCAGCAGTTACTCACGGGGAGATGGCTACACCTTC.

The chain couples TRBV4-3 to TRBJ1-4; D is possibly TRBD1 (5 bases). The CDR3 extends over 15 amino acids. From germline, CDR1 is LGHNA and CDR2 YSLEER. Trimming stripped 1 base from V and 3 bases from J, with 9 bases between. The CDR3: CASSQADSSNEKLFF. DNA of the CDR3: TGCGCCAGCAGCCAAGCTGACAGTTCTAATGAAAAACTGTTTTTT.

J is TRBJ2-3 and V is TRBV7-6; 7 nucleotides line up with TRBD2. Germline V gene data show CDR1 as SGHVS and CDR2 as FNYEAQ. V was pared by 1 base and J by 4 bases, with 8 bases of the junction left unmatched. This CDR3 spans 16 amino acids. The CDR3 DNA sequence: TGTGCCAGCAGCTTAGTAGTCGCGGGGAGGGCAGATACGCAGTATTTT. Its translation is CASSLVVAGRADTQYF.

V gene TRBV27 combines with J gene TRBJ2-7, with D possibly matching TRBD2 (5 bases). Germline loops: CDR1 MNHEY, CDR2 SMNVEV (reference sequence). V lost 5 bases and J 6 bases, leaving 11 bases between the germline ends. This CDR3 has 12 residues. CDR3 sequence (DNA): TGTGCCAGCAGTAAGAGGGTGGGCGAGCAGTACTTC. Protein sequence: CASSKRVGEQYF.

The chain carries TRBV7-9 and TRBJ2-5; no clear D gene. Germline V gives CDR1 SEHNR, CDR2 FQNEAQ (reference sequence). The CDR3 has 14 residues. V was shortened by 5 bases and J by 1 base, with 11 bases between the two germline ends. The CDR3 protein is CASSPGPTQETQYF. CDR3 coding DNA: TGTGCCAGCAGCCCAGGACCTACCCAAGAGACCCAGTACTTC.

The chain uses TRBV6-1 and TRBJ1-2, with a weak D call TRBD1 (6 bases). CDR1 and CDR2 (germline): MNHNS, SASEGT. This CDR3 contains 13 residues. The V and J ends lost 7 bases and 4 bases respectively, with 13 bases between them. CDR3 sequence reads: CASTPKGGYGYTF. CDR3 nucleotides: TGTGCCAGCACCCCCAAGGGGGGCTATGGCTACACCTTC.